The 20 T cell receptor beta chains given below trace back to one sample, sequenced in a study of PD-L1 blockade in urothelial cancer. Time point defined: pretreatment peripheral blood. TCRdb's table, derived via immunoSEQ multiplex PCR, lists solely in-frame clones and lacks some. Of 50,000 or so clones listed, 75% to 90% were seen once; the top ten hold roughly 1.4%. The sequenced sample was PBMCs, obtained around atezolizumab (anti-PD-L1) treatment. These receptors originate from a man aged 50 to 59 with urothelial cancer.

This clone has a handful of counts. The chain recombines TRBV27 with TRBJ1-2; 9 bases are a match to TRBD1. Losses at the gene ends were 9 bases for V and 4 bases for J; bases not matched to a gene: 6. From germline, CDR1 is MNHEY and CDR2 SMNVEV (reference sequence). There are 13 residues in the CDR3. CDR3 bases: TGTGCCAGTGGGACAGGGCACTTCTATGGCTACACCTTC. Its protein is CASGTGHFYGYTF.

The chain uses TRBV5-1 and TRBJ2-1; 12 bases are a match to TRBD1. The germline CDR1 and CDR2 sequences are SGHRS and YFSETQ. The CDR3 is made up of 18 amino acids. Trimming at V came to 3 bases and at J to 3 bases, leaving 10 bases not matched to a gene. The chain's CDR3 is CASSSKHGTGGNYNEQFF. The CDR3 coding sequence is TGCGCCAGCAGCTCAAAACACGGGACAGGGGGCAACTACAATGAGCAGTTCTTC. Combining the CDR3 with reference TRBV5-1 and TRBJ2-1 gives the whole variable domain KAGVTQTPRYLIKTRGQQVTLSCSPISGHRSVSWYQQTPGQGLQFLFEYFSETQRNKGNFPGRFSGRQFSNSRSEMNVSTLELGDSALYLCASSSKHGTGGNYNEQFFGPGTRLTVL.

The rearrangement uses TRBV28 and TRBJ2-7; TRBD1 matches 8 bases. V lost 2 bases, J lost 5 bases, and 5 bases stayed unmatched. Germline V lookup: CDR1 MDHEN, CDR2 SYDVKM. The CDR3 has 14 residues. CDR3 amino acids: CASSLETGANEQYF. The CDR3 DNA sequence: TGTGCCAGCAGTTTAGAGACAGGGGCAAACGAGCAGTACTTC. Full variable domain (missing parts from reference TRBV28 and TRBJ2-7): DVKVTQSSRYLVKRTGEKVFLECVQDMDHENMFWYRQDPGLGLRLIYFSYDVKMKEKGDIPEGYSVSREKKERFSLILESASTNQTSMYLCASSLETGANEQYFGPGTRLTVT.

This chain connects TRBV28 to TRBJ2-1; 10 bases fit TRBD2. Trimming took 5 bases from V and 9 from J; bases not matched to a gene: 7. This CDR3 spans 14 amino acids. Germline CDR1 MDHEN, CDR2 SYDVKM. CDR3 loop: CASSKREGWGEQFF. The CDR3 region has the DNA TGTGCCAGCAGTAAGCGGGAGGGATGGGGTGAGCAGTTCTTC.

This chain uses TRBV5-6 with TRBJ2-5, with 7 nucleotides matching TRBD1. The J segment lost 4 bases and the V segment lost 4 bases, leaving 7 bases of the junction unmatched. CDR1 is SGHDT, CDR2 YYEEEE, per germline. CDR3 length: 14 residues. CDR3 amino acids: CASSRKTGRETQYF. CDR3 coding DNA: TGTGCCAGCAGCCGAAAGACAGGGAGAGAGACCCAGTACTTC.

This chain uses TRBV6-1 with TRBJ1-2; 9 bases agree with TRBD1. Germline assignment: CDR1 MNHNS and CDR2 SASEGT. The CDR3 length is 14 residues. The V and J ends lost 1 base and 6 bases, in that order; junction bases with no gene match: 3. The CDR3 protein is CASSEVRTGDGYTF. CDR3 sequence (DNA): TGTGCCAGCAGTGAAGTAAGGACAGGGGATGGCTACACCTTC.

The chain combines TRBV6-1 with TRBJ2-3, with 11 bases lining up with TRBD1. Germline V gene data show CDR1 as MNHNS and CDR2 as SASEGT. V gave up 9 bases and J gave up 4 bases; unmatched junction bases: 6. CDR3 length: 14 amino acids. CDR3 sequence: CASGDRGFADTQYF. CDR3 in DNA: TGTGCCAGTGGGGACAGGGGGTTCGCAGATACGCAGTATTTT.

The chain carries TRBV5-1 and TRBJ1-1; maybe TRBD1 (5 bases). CDR1 SGHRS and CDR2 YFSETQ come from the germline V gene. The CDR3 has 15 amino acids. Trimming shortened V by 0 bases and J by 2 bases, and 11 bases separated the two germline ends. The CDR3, as DNA: TGCGCCAGCAGCTTGGCCGGTGACAGTAACACTGAAGCTTTCTTT. Its protein product is CASSLAGDSNTEAFF.

This clone turned up a few times. This rearrangement joins TRBV30 to TRBJ2-2, with a weak D call TRBD1 (5 bases). Per germline, CDR1 GTSNPN and CDR2 SVGIG (reference sequence). The CDR3 sequence is 15 residues long. With 0 bases removed from V and 3 bases from J, the gap between germline ends came to 11 bases. The CDR3 nucleotides read TGTGCCTGGAGTGTACAAGGGGCCGACACCGGGGAGCTGTTTTTT. Protein sequence: CAWSVQGADTGELFF.

The chain joins TRBV6-5 to TRBJ1-3, with D possibly matching TRBD1 (5 bases). From germline, CDR1 is MNHEY and CDR2 SVGAGI. The length of the CDR3 is 13 residues. V shed 8 bases and J shed 4 bases, with 12 bases lying between them. CDR3 DNA sequence: TGTGCCAGCCGCCTCGGGGGAGGAAACACCATATATTTT. It translates to CASRLGGGNTIYF.

The chain employs TRBV6-1 and TRBJ2-7; 7 bases line up with TRBD1. The V segment lost 4 bases and the J segment 6 bases; nucleotides outside the gene matches: 9. The CDR3 spans 14 residues. CDR1 is MNHNS, CDR2 SASEGT, per germline. The CDR3 DNA follows: TGTGCCAGCAGTGGTGTGCAGGGGGAAGGCGAGCAGTACTTC. It translates to CASSGVQGEGEQYF.

The gene calls are TRBV18 and TRBJ1-4; D not certain. Per the germline V gene, CDR1 is KGHSH and CDR2 is LQKENI. Trimming stripped 6 bases from V and 8 bases from J, with 13 bases between. The CDR3 runs 13 residues. CDR3 bases: TGTGCCAGCTCTCAAAGCGGGTTGGAAAAACTGTTTTTT. Residues: CASSQSGLEKLFF.

This chain joins TRBV5-4 and TRBJ2-5; TRBD2 aligns across 11 bases. Per the germline V gene, CDR1 is SGHNT and CDR2 is YYREEE (reference sequence). Trimming at V came to 4 bases and at J to 6 bases, leaving 11 bases not matched to a gene. The CDR3 length is 16 residues. As DNA, the CDR3 is TGTGCCAGCAGCCCCGGGACTAGCGGTGACATTAAGACCCAGTACTTC. As protein: CASSPGTSGDIKTQYF. The whole variable domain, filled in from reference TRBV5-4 and TRBJ2-5, reads ETGVTQSPTHLIKTRGQQVTLRCSSQSGHNTVSWYQQALGQGPQFIFQYYREEENGRGNFPPRFSGLQFPNYSSELNVNALELDDSALYLCASSPGTSGDIKTQYFGPGTRLLVL.

The chain combines TRBV28 with TRBJ1-2; weak D call: TRBD1 (5 bases). V was pared by 3 bases and J by 3 bases, with 14 bases between. Germline loops: CDR1 MDHEN, CDR2 SYDVKM. The CDR3 is 15 residues long. The CDR3 sequence is CASSFEAGIYYGYTF. In DNA form, the CDR3 reads TGTGCCAGCAGTTTTGAGGCAGGGATCTACTATGGCTACACCTTC.

The J gene is TRBJ2-1, the V gene TRBV10-3, with a weak D call TRBD2 (7 bases). CDR3 size: 14 residues. V was pared by 6 bases and J by 10 bases, with 19 bases between. Germline V CDR1 and CDR2: ENHRY, SYGVKD. The CDR3 DNA is TGTGCCATCAGGGCCCTTGGGGGGGCGAACGAGCAGTTCTTC. Encoded protein: CAIRALGGANEQFF.

This clone was counted a few times. The CDR3 coding sequence is TGTGCCTGGGCGGGACAGGGCAATCAGCCCCAGCATTTT. It is translated as CAWAGQGNQPQHF. The chain joins TRBV30 to TRBJ1-5, with TRBD1 matching over 8 bases. Trimming at V came to 5 bases and at J to 2 bases, leaving 2 bases not matched to a gene. The germline V gene has CDR1 GTSNPN and CDR2 SVGIG (reference sequence). The CDR3 is made up of 13 amino acids.

The chain is built from TRBV19 and TRBJ2-5; TRBD2 is a possible D gene (5 bases). V was pared by 5 bases and J by 3 bases, with 13 bases between. Germline loops: CDR1 LNHDA, CDR2 SQIVND (reference sequence). The CDR3 contains 14 residues. In DNA form, the CDR3 reads TGTGCCAGTAGTGCCACCAGCGGCAAAGAGACCCAGTACTTC. Translated, it gives CASSATSGKETQYF.

V usage is TRBV25-1 and J usage is TRBJ2-5; TRBD1 matches at 8 bases. V shed 2 bases and J 5 bases; nucleotides not matched to a gene: 4. The CDR3 covers 14 residues. In germline, CDR1 is MGHDK, CDR2 SYGVNS. The CDR3 DNA reads TGTGCCAGCAGTGAACAGGGGGCTTGGGAGACCCAGTACTTC. The encoded protein is CASSEQGAWETQYF.

This chain connects TRBV7-3 to TRBJ2-5, with 9 bases aligning to TRBD2. This CDR3 has 13 residues. The ends lost 4 bases at V and 7 bases at J; junction bases unmatched: 4. Germline V gene lookup returns CDR1 SGHTA and CDR2 FQGTGA. The DNA of the CDR3 is TGTGCCAGCAGCTATAGCGGGGGTTGGACCCAGTACTTC. This gives the protein CASSYSGGWTQYF.

The chain carries TRBV10-3 and TRBJ2-2; D is unclear. The CDR3 contains 13 residues. V was clipped by 6 bases and J by 3 bases, with 8 bases between them. The germline gives CDR1 ENHRY, CDR2 SYGVKD. The CDR3 sequence is CAISDRDTGELFF. As DNA, the CDR3 is TGTGCCATCAGCGACCGGGACACCGGGGAGCTGTTTTTT.